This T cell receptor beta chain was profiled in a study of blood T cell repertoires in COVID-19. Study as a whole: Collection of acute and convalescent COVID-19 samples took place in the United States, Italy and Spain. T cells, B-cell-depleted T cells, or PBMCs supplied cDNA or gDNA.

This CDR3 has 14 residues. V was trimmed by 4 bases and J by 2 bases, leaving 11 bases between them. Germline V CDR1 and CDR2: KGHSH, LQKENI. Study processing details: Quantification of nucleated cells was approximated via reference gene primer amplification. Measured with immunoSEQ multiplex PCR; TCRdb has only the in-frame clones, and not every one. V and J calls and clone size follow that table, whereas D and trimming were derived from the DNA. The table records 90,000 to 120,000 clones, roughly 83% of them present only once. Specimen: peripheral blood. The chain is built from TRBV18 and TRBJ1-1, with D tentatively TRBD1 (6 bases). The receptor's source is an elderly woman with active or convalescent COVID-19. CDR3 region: CASSLPRGNTEAFF. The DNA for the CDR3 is TGTGCCAGCTCACTTCCCAGGGGAAACACTGAAGCTTTCTTT.